This TCR beta chain was captured by sequencing in a study of T cell changes during pregnancy in multiple sclerosis. In germline, CDR1 is MNHEY, CDR2 SMNVEV (reference sequence). The CDR3 loop spans 13 amino acids. V was clipped by 6 bases and J by 2 bases, with 10 bases between them. The repertoire was sequenced with immunoSEQ multiplex PCR; TCRdb's copy has only in-frame clones and lacks some. The sample has about 70,000 clones, less than 95% seen once; the top ten hold about 0.5%. J is TRBJ1-1 and V is TRBV27, with D perhaps matching TRBD1 (6 bases). Sequences were derived from peripheral blood, sampled in the third trimester of pregnancy. This TCR was recovered from a female donor with multiple sclerosis, enrolled in a pregnancy study. The CDR3 is CASRGQFNTEAFF. The CDR3 nucleotides are TGTGCCAGCAGAGGACAGTTCAACACTGAAGCTTTCTTT.